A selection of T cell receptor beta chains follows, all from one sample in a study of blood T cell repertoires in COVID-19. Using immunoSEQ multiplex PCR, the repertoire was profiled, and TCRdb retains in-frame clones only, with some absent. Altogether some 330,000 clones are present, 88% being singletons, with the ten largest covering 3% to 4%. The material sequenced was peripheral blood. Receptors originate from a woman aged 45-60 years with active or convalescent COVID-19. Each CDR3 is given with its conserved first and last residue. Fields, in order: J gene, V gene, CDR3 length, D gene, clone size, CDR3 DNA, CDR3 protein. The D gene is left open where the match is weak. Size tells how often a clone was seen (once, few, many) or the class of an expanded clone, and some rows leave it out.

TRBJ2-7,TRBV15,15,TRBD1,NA,TGTGCCACCAGCCCTGGGACAGGGCCCCCCTACGAGCAGTACTTC,CATSPGTGPPYEQYF
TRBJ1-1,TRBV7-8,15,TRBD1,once,TGTGCCAGCAGCCCGGGGACAGAACTCGACACTGAAGCTTTCTTT,CASSPGTELDTEAFF
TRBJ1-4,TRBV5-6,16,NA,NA,TGTGCCAGCAGTCTAGGAACGACAGTGGCTAATGAAAAACTGTTTTTT,CASSLGTTVANEKLFF
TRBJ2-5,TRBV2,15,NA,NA,TGTGCCAGCAGTGAACCACGGGGTTTACAAGAGACCCAGTACTTC,CASSEPRGLQETQYF
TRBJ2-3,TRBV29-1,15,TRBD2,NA,TGCAGCGTTGATGGACTAGCGGGGGTCACAGATACGCAGTATTTT,CSVDGLAGVTDTQYF
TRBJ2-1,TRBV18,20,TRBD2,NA,TGTGCCAGCTCACCTTTGCTATTGACTAGCGGGGGCTTAAGTAGGGATGAGCAGTTCTTC,CASSPLLLTSGGLSRDEQFF
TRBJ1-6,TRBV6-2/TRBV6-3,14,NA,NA,TGTGCCAGCAGTTATGGGCAGTATAATTCACCCCTCCACTTT,CASSYGQYNSPLHF
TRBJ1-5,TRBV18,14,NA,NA,TGTGCCAGCTCACCACCGGGAGGGAATCAGCCCCAGCATTTT,CASSPPGGNQPQHF
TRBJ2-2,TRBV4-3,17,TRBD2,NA,TGCGCCAGCAGCCAAGATCTTGCGGGGGGGGCCAACGGGGAGCTGTTTTTT,CASSQDLAGGANGELFF
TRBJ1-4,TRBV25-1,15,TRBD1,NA,TGTGCCAGCAGTCCCCCTACAGGGGATCTAGAAAAACTGTTTTTT,CASSPPTGDLEKLFF
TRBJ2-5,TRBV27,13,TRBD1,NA,TGTGCCAGCAGTTTAAACAGGGGAGAGACCCAGTACTTC,CASSLNRGETQYF
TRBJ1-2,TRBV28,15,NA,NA,TGTGCCAGCAGTTTAGGCGGTTTTGCTAACTATGGCTACACCTTC,CASSLGGFANYGYTF
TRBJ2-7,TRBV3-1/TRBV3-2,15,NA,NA,TGTGCCAGCAGCCAAGGTCAGGGGATTGGAAACGAGCAGTACTTC,CASSQGQGIGNEQYF
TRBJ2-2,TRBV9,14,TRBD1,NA,TGTGCCAGTTCGTCCGGGACAGCCAGCGGGGAGCTGTTTTTT,CASSSGTASGELFF
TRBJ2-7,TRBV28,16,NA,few,TGTGCCAGCAGTTTCCCCCGACAGGGAGGCCCCTACGAGCAGTACTTC,CASSFPRQGGPYEQYF
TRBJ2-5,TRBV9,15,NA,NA,TGTGCCAGCAGCGTAGGTGGTAGCGGCCAAGAGACCCAGTACTTC,CASSVGGSGQETQYF
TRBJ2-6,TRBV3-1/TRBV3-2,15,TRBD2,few,TGTGCCAGCAGCCCCGGGGGGGCGGGGGCCAACGTCCTGACTTTC,CASSPGGAGANVLTF
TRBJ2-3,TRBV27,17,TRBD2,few,TGTGCCAGCAGTTTGATCGGAGGGGGACTAGCGGGAGATACGCAGTATTTT,CASSLIGGGLAGDTQYF